These T cell receptor beta chains were read from a single sample in a study of T-cell memory formation after mild COVID-19. Using its own MiXCR run on the 5' RACE reads, TCRdb lists one record per CDR3 protein. The sample gives fewer than 600,000 distinct CDR3 sequences, roughly 21% of which show up once; about 8.7% is in the top ten. Input material: PBMCs or a T cell subset sorted from them (not recorded which). These TCRs come from an adult woman who had mild COVID-19 (a few samples of this study predate the infection). Cell type and time point are not known. Both conserved end residues are part of each CDR3. D genes are given only for firm matches. Expanded clones get a size class; other rows say once, few or many, or leave the size out.

clone size: NA; V gene: TRBV5-1; J gene: TRBJ2-7; D gene: NA; CDR3 length: 12; CDR3 protein: CASSRDFSEQYF; CDR3 DNA: TGCGCCAGCAGCCGGGACTTTTCAGAGCAGTACTTC
clone size: NA; V gene: TRBV5-1; J gene: TRBJ2-2; D gene: TRBD1; CDR3 length: 15; CDR3 protein: CASSTGQGHTGELFF; CDR3 DNA: TGCGCCAGCAGCACGGGACAGGGACACACCGGGGAGCTGTTTTTT
clone size: NA; V gene: TRBV4-1; J gene: TRBJ2-4; D gene: NA; CDR3 length: 15; CDR3 protein: CASSQDLRRKNIQYF; CDR3 DNA: TGCGCCAGCAGCCAAGATCTTAGAAGGAAAAACATTCAGTACTTC
clone size: NA; V gene: TRBV30; J gene: TRBJ2-1; D gene: NA; CDR3 length: 13; CDR3 protein: CAWNIQGGNEQFF; CDR3 DNA: TGTGCCTGGAATATCCAGGGGGGAAATGAGCAGTTCTTC
clone size: few; V gene: TRBV12-3/TRBV12-4; J gene: TRBJ2-7; D gene: NA; CDR3 length: 14; CDR3 protein: CASRDRDGGREQYF; CDR3 DNA: TGTGCCAGCAGGGACCGGGACGGAGGCCGCGAGCAGTACTTC
clone size: NA; V gene: TRBV7-8; J gene: TRBJ2-1; D gene: NA; CDR3 length: 16; CDR3 protein: CASSLQGSVFYNEQFF; CDR3 DNA: TGTGCCAGCAGCCTTCAAGGTAGCGTTTTCTACAATGAGCAGTTCTTC
clone size: NA; V gene: TRBV9; J gene: TRBJ2-2; D gene: NA; CDR3 length: 15; CDR3 protein: CASSVGNVNTGELFF; CDR3 DNA: TGTGCCAGCAGCGTAGGTAACGTCAACACCGGGGAGCTGTTTTTT
clone size: NA; V gene: TRBV7-8; J gene: TRBJ2-7; D gene: NA; CDR3 length: 12; CDR3 protein: CASSRHQLEQYF; CDR3 DNA: TGTGCCAGCAGCCGACATCAGTTGGAGCAGTACTTC
clone size: few; V gene: TRBV20-1; J gene: TRBJ2-3; D gene: NA; CDR3 length: 14; CDR3 protein: CSASLPGSTDTQYF; CDR3 DNA: TGCAGTGCTAGTCTCCCAGGGAGCACAGATACGCAGTATTTT
clone size: few; V gene: TRBV20-1; J gene: TRBJ1-1; D gene: NA; CDR3 length: 12; CDR3 protein: CSAVGGNTEAFF; CDR3 DNA: TGCAGTGCTGTAGGGGGGAACACTGAAGCTTTCTTT
clone size: NA; V gene: TRBV3-1; J gene: TRBJ2-3; D gene: NA; CDR3 length: 13; CDR3 protein: CASSQAGRNTQYF; CDR3 DNA: TGTGCCAGCAGCCAGGCGGGGCGAAATACGCAGTATTTT
clone size: few; V gene: TRBV12-3/TRBV12-4; J gene: TRBJ2-3; D gene: TRBD2; CDR3 length: 13; CDR3 protein: CAVSGGFLRTQYF; CDR3 DNA: TGTGCCGTTAGCGGGGGGTTTCTTCGCACGCAGTATTTT
clone size: NA; V gene: TRBV6-1; J gene: TRBJ1-6; D gene: NA; CDR3 length: 11; CDR3 protein: CASNGNSPLHF; CDR3 DNA: TGTGCCAGCAACGGGAATTCACCCCTCCACTTT
clone size: NA; V gene: TRBV7-9; J gene: TRBJ1-3; D gene: TRBD1; CDR3 length: 15; CDR3 protein: CASSLGGGAGNTIYF; CDR3 DNA: TGTGCCAGCAGCTTAGGAGGGGGCGCCGGAAACACCATATATTTT
clone size: NA; V gene: TRBV24-1; J gene: TRBJ2-5; D gene: NA; CDR3 length: 13; CDR3 protein: CATSPGGDETQYF; CDR3 DNA: TGTGCCACCAGCCCAGGGGGGGATGAGACCCAGTACTTC
clone size: few; V gene: TRBV18; J gene: TRBJ2-3; D gene: NA; CDR3 length: 14; CDR3 protein: CASSPPYSTDTQYF; CDR3 DNA: TGTGCCAGCTCACCTCCATATAGCACAGATACGCAGTATTTT
clone size: few; V gene: TRBV12-3/TRBV12-4; J gene: TRBJ2-5; D gene: TRBD1; CDR3 length: 17; CDR3 protein: CASSSGQGPAEQETQYF; CDR3 DNA: TGTGCCAGCAGTTCGGGACAGGGACCAGCGGAACAAGAGACCCAGTACTTC
clone size: NA; V gene: TRBV19; J gene: TRBJ1-3; D gene: NA; CDR3 length: 14; CDR3 protein: CASASGPAGNTIYF; CDR3 DNA: TGTGCCAGTGCCTCGGGACCTGCTGGAAACACCATATATTTT